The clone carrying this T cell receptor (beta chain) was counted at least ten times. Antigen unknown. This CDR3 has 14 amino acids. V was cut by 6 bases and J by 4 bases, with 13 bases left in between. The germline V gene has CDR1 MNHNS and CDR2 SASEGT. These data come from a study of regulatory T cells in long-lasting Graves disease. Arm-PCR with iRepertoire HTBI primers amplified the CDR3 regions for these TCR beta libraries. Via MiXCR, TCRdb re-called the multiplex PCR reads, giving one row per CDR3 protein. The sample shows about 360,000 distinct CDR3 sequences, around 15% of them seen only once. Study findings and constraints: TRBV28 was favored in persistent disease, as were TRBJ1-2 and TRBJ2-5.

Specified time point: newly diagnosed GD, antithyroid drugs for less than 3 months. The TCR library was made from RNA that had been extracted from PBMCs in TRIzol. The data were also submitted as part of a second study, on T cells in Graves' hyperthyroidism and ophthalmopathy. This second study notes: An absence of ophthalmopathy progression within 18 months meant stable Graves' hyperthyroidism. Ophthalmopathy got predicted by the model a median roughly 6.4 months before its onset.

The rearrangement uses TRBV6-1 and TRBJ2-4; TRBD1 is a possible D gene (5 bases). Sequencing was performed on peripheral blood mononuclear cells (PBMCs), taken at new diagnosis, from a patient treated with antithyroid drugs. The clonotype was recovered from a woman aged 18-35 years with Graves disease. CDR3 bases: TGTGCCAGCAGAGCAAGACAGACAAAAAACATTCAGTACTTC. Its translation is CASRARQTKNIQYF.